This paragraph reports one T cell receptor beta chain. The data were taken from a study of CD8 T cells in Susac syndrome. Study context: Clinically active disease was present in 5 or 6 of the sequenced Susac syndrome patients. Eight of these patients were in remission.

RNA totalling about 0.45 to 1 ug underwent reverse transcription with random hexamers. Amplification of TCR beta CDR3 was carried out by immunoSEQ multiplex PCR, which covered 54 Vbeta and 13 Jbeta segments. TCRdb independently ran MiXCR on the immunoSEQ multiplex PCR reads; one entry per CDR3 protein. The sample lists about 100,000 distinct CDR3 sequences; approximately 95% were seen once. TEMRA cells were FACS-enriched, unlike CD8+ and CD4+ T cells, which were negatively isolated. Trimming stripped 6 bases from V and 3 bases from J, with 14 bases between. This CDR3 comprises 14 residues. The sample comprised CD8+ T cells from PBMCs. The rearrangement uses TRBV12-3 or TRBV12-4 and TRBJ1-2, with D hard to call. This clonotype was obtained from a human donor with Susac syndrome. CDR3 coding DNA: TGTGCCAGCAGCCACTCTATAGAGTACTATGGCTACACCTTC. It yields the protein CASSHSIEYYGYTF.